One and the same sample provided the 8 T cell receptor beta chains below, sequenced in a study of blood T cell repertoires in COVID-19. Clones were sequenced by immunoSEQ multiplex PCR, and TCRdb holds only the in-frame ones, with some missing. Altogether around 100,000 clones are present, approximately 90% being singletons, with the ten largest covering approximately 3%. Specimen: peripheral blood. All receptors derive from a man aged 50 to 60 in a cohort sampled during active COVID-19.

The sample holds one count of this clone. This chain links TRBV27 with TRBJ2-3; D gene ambiguous. This CDR3 contains 14 residues. Trimming shortened V by 8 bases and J by 2 bases, and 14 bases separated the two germline ends. Germline V lookup: CDR1 MNHEY, CDR2 SMNVEV (reference sequence). The chain's CDR3 is CASADGGNTDTQYF. CDR3 nucleotide sequence: TGTGCCAGCGCCGACGGCGGAAACACAGATACGCAGTATTTT.

This clone came up once. The chain employs TRBV4-3 and TRBJ2-2, with unresolved D. Germline loops: CDR1 LGHNA, CDR2 YSLEER. The length of the CDR3 is 14 residues. Between the trimmed V and J ends, which lost 0 bases and 7 bases, there was a span of 9 bases. The CDR3 nucleotides read TGCGCCAGCAGCCAAGATCGCACAGTCGGGGAGCTGTTTTTT. Translation: CASSQDRTVGELFF.

The rearrangement joins TRBV3-1 (or the pseudogene TRBV3-2) to TRBJ2-7; 8 nucleotides match TRBD1. The length of the CDR3 is 15 residues. Germline V gene data show CDR1 as LGHDT and CDR2 as YNNKEL (reference sequence). V shed 0 bases, J shed 5 bases, and the junction held 6 bases outside the gene matches. CDR3 amino acids: CASSQDRDRYHEQYF. The CDR3 DNA follows: TGTGCCAGCAGCCAAGACCGGGACAGGTACCACGAGCAGTACTTC.

The chain is built from TRBV6-1 and TRBJ2-1, with D maybe TRBD2 (5 bases). Looked up from germline, CDR1 is MNHNS and CDR2 is SASEGT. Deletions cut 2 bases from V and 4 bases from J, with 12 bases between. The CDR3 runs to 15 residues. The CDR3 here is CASSESSRGYNEQFF. The CDR3 DNA reads TGTGCCAGCAGTGAAAGCAGCCGAGGGTACAATGAGCAGTTCTTC.

The chain couples TRBV6-2 or TRBV6-3 to TRBJ2-5; 8 nucleotides line up with TRBD2. Germline V lookup: CDR1 MNHEY, CDR2 SVGEGT. V trimming: 5 bases; J trimming: 7 bases; junction bases outside the gene matches: 12. The CDR3 has 15 residues. CDR3 protein: CASSRGGTLRGTQYF. CDR3 sequence (DNA): TGTGCCAGCAGTCGCGGGGGGACACTACGTGGGACCCAGTACTTC.

The chain combines TRBV29-1 with TRBJ2-3; TRBD2 matches 13 bases. CDR1 is SQVTM and CDR2 is ANQGSEA in the germline V gene. This CDR3 spans 15 amino acids. V shed 5 bases, J shed 3 bases, and the junction held 5 bases outside the gene matches. The CDR3 is CSVRTSGGRTDTQYF. The DNA for the CDR3 is TGCAGCGTTCGGACTAGCGGGGGACGGACAGATACGCAGTATTTT.

The CDR3 DNA follows: TGTGCCAACACAGGGTCCTGCGCCGAAAAACTGTTTTTT. Translated, it gives CANTGSCAEKLFF. The rearrangement uses TRBV9 and TRBJ1-4; TRBD1 is a possible D gene (6 bases). There are 13 residues in the CDR3. Trimming removed 9 bases from V and 8 bases from J, with 17 bases in between. Germline-derived CDR1 and CDR2 are SGDLS and YYNGEE.

This clone has a single count. The chain recombines TRBV18 with TRBJ2-5, with a possible D match to TRBD1 (6 bases). Germline CDR1 reads KGHSH; CDR2 reads LQKENI. This CDR3 has 15 residues. The germline V and J ends were trimmed by 8 bases and 5 bases, with 21 bases remaining between them. As DNA, the CDR3 is TGTGCCAGCCGAACAGGTCCAGGGGCGTATGAGACCCAGTACTTC. Translated: CASRTGPGAYETQYF.